This entry concerns a single TCR beta chain. The target antigen is unknown. This entry belongs to a study of T cell responses to AZD1222 COVID-19 vaccine. Study as a whole: Second doses at about 4 or about 12 weeks were pooled. Broader study findings: Only after the peak T cell response were repertoires sampled. Only a handful of individuals given AZD1222 were seropositive at baseline.

Libraries were prepared by immunoSEQ multiplex PCR; TCRdb keeps only in-frame clonotypes and omits some of them. This repertoire shows about 120,000 clones, around nine tenths found once; its top ten account for approximately 12%. V was shortened by 5 bases and J by 4 bases, with 9 bases between the two germline ends. Per germline, CDR1 MDHEN and CDR2 SYDVKM. This CDR3 is 12 amino acids long. The input for sequencing was peripheral blood, taken on day 0 of AZD1222 vaccination. The gene calls are TRBV28 and TRBJ2-7; no clear D. The source is an adult in good health. The CDR3 spells CASSGSKYEQYF. The CDR3, as DNA: TGTGCCAGCAGTGGTTCAAAGTACGAGCAGTACTTC.